This TCR beta chain was found in a study of blood T cell repertoires in COVID-19. The method was immunoSEQ multiplex PCR; TCRdb's version includes in-frame clones alone and lacks a portion of them. The data contain tens of thousands of clones, roughly nine tenths of them singletons. This clone appeared once. The junction had 11 bases not matched to a gene; V was cut back by 5 bases and J by 7 bases. The germline gives CDR1 LNHDA, CDR2 SQIVND (reference sequence). The CDR3 is 15 residues long. The sample comprised peripheral blood. The rearrangement links TRBV19 to TRBJ1-2, with 9 nucleotides matching TRBD1. The TCR comes from a man over 45 with active COVID-19. In DNA, the CDR3 is TGTGCCAGTAGTGACCGCGGGACAGGGCTGGGTGGCTACACCTTC. This gives the protein CASSDRGTGLGGYTF.